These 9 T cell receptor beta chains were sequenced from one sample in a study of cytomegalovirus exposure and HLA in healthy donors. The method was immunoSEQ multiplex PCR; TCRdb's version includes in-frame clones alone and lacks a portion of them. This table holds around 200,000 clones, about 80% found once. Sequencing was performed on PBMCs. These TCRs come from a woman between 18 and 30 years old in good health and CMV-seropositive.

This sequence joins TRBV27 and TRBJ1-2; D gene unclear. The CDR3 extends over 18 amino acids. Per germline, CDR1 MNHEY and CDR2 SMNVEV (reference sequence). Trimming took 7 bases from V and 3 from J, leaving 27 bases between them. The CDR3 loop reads CASTILGSSGPMHYGYTF. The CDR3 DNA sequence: TGTGCCAGCACCATACTAGGTTCGTCCGGGCCTATGCACTATGGCTACACCTTC.

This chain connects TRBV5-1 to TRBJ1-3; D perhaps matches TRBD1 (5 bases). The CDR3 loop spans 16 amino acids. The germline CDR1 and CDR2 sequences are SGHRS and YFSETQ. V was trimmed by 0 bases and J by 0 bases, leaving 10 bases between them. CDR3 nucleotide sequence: TGCGCCAGCAGCTTGGGACAGCTAGACTCTGGAAACACCATATATTTT. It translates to CASSLGQLDSGNTIYF.

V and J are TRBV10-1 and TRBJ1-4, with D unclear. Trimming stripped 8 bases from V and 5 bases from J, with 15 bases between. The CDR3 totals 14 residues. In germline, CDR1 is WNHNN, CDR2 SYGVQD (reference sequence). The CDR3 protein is CASPKVAFNEKLFF. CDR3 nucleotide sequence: TGCGCCAGCCCAAAAGTGGCCTTCAATGAAAAACTGTTTTTT.

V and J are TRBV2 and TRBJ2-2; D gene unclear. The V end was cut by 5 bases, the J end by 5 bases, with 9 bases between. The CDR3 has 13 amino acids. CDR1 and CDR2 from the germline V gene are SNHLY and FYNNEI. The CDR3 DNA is TGTGCCAGCAGTCTCGACTTTACCGGGGAGCTGTTTTTT. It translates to CASSLDFTGELFF.

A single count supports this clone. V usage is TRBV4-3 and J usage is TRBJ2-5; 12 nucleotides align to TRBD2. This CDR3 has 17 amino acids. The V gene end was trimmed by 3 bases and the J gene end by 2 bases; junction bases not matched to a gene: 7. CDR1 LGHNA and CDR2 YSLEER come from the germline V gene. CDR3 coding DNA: TGCGCCAGCAGCCAGGGAACTAGCGGGGGGTATCAAGAGACCCAGTACTTC. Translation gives CASSQGTSGGYQETQYF.

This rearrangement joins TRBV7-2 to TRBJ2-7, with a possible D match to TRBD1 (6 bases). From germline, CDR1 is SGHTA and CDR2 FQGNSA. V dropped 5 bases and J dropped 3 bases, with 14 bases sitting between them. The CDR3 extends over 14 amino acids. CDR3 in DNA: TGTGCCAGCAGCCCGAGAATAGGGGGCTACGAGCAGTACTTC. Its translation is CASSPRIGGYEQYF.

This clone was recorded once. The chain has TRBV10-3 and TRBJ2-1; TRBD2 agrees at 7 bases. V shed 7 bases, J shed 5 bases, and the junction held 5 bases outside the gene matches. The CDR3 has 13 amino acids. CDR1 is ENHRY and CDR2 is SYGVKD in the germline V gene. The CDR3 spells CAITGEGHNEQFF. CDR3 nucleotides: TGTGCCATCACTGGGGAGGGGCACAATGAGCAGTTCTTC.

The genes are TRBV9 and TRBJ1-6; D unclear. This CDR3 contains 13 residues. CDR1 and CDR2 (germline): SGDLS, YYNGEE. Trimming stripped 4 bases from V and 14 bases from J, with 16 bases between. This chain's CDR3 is CASSREGGFTLHF. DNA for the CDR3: TGTGCCAGCAGCAGGGAGGGAGGGTTCACCCTCCACTTT.

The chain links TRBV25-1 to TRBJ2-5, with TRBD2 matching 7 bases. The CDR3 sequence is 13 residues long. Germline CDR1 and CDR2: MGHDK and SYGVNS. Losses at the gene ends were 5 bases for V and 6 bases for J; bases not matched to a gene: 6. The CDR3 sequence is CASSTTGTKTQYF. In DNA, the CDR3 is TGTGCCAGCAGTACCACCGGGACTAAGACCCAGTACTTC.